Listed below are T cell receptor beta chains from one sample, sequenced in a study of blood T cell repertoires in COVID-19. TCRdb's table, derived via immunoSEQ multiplex PCR, lists solely in-frame clones and lacks some. The table includes fewer than 200,000 clones, less than 85% detected once. The sequencing input was PBMCs or T cells enriched from blood (not recorded which). The receptors shown here come from a woman between 45 and 60 years old who had recovered from COVID-19. Both conserved end residues are part of each CDR3. D genes are given only for firm matches. Only part of the rows carry a size: once, few, many, or a class if the clone is expanded.

j_call: TRBJ1-5
v_call: TRBV7-2
d_call: TRBD1
clone_size: once
cdr3_aa: CASSLRSTGGYQPQHF
cdr3_nt: TGTGCCAGCAGCTTACGCTCGACAGGGGGATATCAGCCCCAGCATTTT

j_call: TRBJ1-4
v_call: TRBV25-1
d_call: .
clone_size: .
cdr3_aa: CASSGGYEKLFF
cdr3_nt: TGTGCCAGTTCGGGGGGGTATGAAAAACTGTTTTTT

j_call: TRBJ1-4
v_call: TRBV24-1
d_call: .
clone_size: .
cdr3_aa: CATRDRAADGRTGREKLFF
cdr3_nt: TGTGCCACCAGAGACAGAGCCGCCGACGGGCGAACTGGGCGTGAAAAACTGTTTTTT

j_call: TRBJ1-1
v_call: TRBV10-2
d_call: .
clone_size: once
cdr3_aa: CASSESSDSKAFF
cdr3_nt: TGCGCCAGCAGTGAGTCTTCTGACTCGAAAGCTTTCTTT

j_call: TRBJ2-1
v_call: TRBV14
d_call: .
clone_size: .
cdr3_aa: CASSPVGGIRSEQFF
cdr3_nt: TGTGCCAGCAGCCCCGTCGGCGGGATACGGAGTGAGCAGTTCTTC

j_call: TRBJ1-6
v_call: TRBV5-1
d_call: TRBD1
clone_size: .
cdr3_aa: CASGLVTGARSPLHF
cdr3_nt: TGCGCCAGCGGACTCGTTACAGGGGCACGGTCACCCCTCCACTTT

j_call: TRBJ1-6
v_call: TRBV27
d_call: .
clone_size: once
cdr3_aa: CASSQRPQNRVYNSPLHF
cdr3_nt: TGTGCCAGCAGCCAACGCCCTCAAAACAGGGTCTATAATTCACCCCTCCACTTT

j_call: TRBJ1-2
v_call: TRBV3-1/TRBV3-2
d_call: TRBD1
clone_size: .
cdr3_aa: CASSDPGGSNYGYTF
cdr3_nt: TGTGCCAGCAGTGACCCAGGGGGCAGTAACTATGGCTACACCTTC

j_call: TRBJ1-3
v_call: TRBV28
d_call: .
clone_size: .
cdr3_aa: CASSLGVTGNTIYF
cdr3_nt: TGTGCCAGCAGTCTAGGGGTGACCGGAAACACCATATATTTT

j_call: TRBJ1-4
v_call: TRBV7-9
d_call: .
clone_size: .
cdr3_aa: CASSLLGGAPGKLFF
cdr3_nt: TGTGCCAGCAGCTTATTGGGAGGGGCGCCTGGAAAACTGTTTTTT

j_call: TRBJ2-2
v_call: TRBV3-1/TRBV3-2
d_call: TRBD1
clone_size: .
cdr3_aa: CASSQHGQGRDGELFF
cdr3_nt: TGTGCCAGCAGCCAACACGGACAGGGTCGGGACGGGGAGCTGTTTTTT

j_call: TRBJ2-4
v_call: TRBV30
d_call: TRBD2
clone_size: .
cdr3_aa: CAFQTSGGPLAKNIQYF
cdr3_nt: TGTGCCTTCCAGACTAGCGGGGGGCCACTAGCCAAAAACATTCAGTACTTC

j_call: TRBJ1-2
v_call: TRBV30
d_call: .
clone_size: .
cdr3_aa: CAWTEQGYGYTF
cdr3_nt: TGTGCCTGGACGGAACAGGGTTATGGCTACACCTTC

j_call: TRBJ2-3
v_call: TRBV5-1
d_call: TRBD1
clone_size: .
cdr3_aa: CASSRTWTGTDTQYF
cdr3_nt: TGCGCCAGCAGCCGAACCTGGACAGGGACAGATACGCAGTATTTT

j_call: TRBJ1-5
v_call: TRBV18
d_call: .
clone_size: .
cdr3_aa: CASSPAGGNQPQHF
cdr3_nt: TGTGCCAGCTCACCCGCAGGGGGCAATCAGCCCCAGCATTTT

j_call: TRBJ1-2
v_call: TRBV19
d_call: TRBD1
clone_size: .
cdr3_aa: CASSNTRQGGAGDGYTF
cdr3_nt: TGTGCCAGTAGTAATACCCGACAGGGTGGGGCAGGGGACGGCTACACCTTC

j_call: TRBJ1-6
v_call: TRBV7-9
d_call: TRBD1
clone_size: .
cdr3_aa: CASSRGQGFYNSPLHF
cdr3_nt: TGTGCCAGCAGCAGAGGACAGGGGTTCTATAATTCACCCCTCCACTTT

j_call: TRBJ2-3
v_call: TRBV27
d_call: .
clone_size: .
cdr3_aa: CASSRIGHSTDTQYF
cdr3_nt: TGTGCCAGCAGTCGAATTGGACACAGCACAGATACGCAGTATTTT

j_call: TRBJ1-1
v_call: TRBV6-6
d_call: .
clone_size: .
cdr3_aa: CASRPGAEAFF
cdr3_nt: TGTGCCAGCAGACCAGGGGCTGAAGCTTTCTTT

j_call: TRBJ2-2
v_call: TRBV19
d_call: TRBD1
clone_size: .
cdr3_aa: CASSILGTGSATGELFF
cdr3_nt: TGTGCCAGTAGTATATTGGGGACAGGGTCCGCTACCGGGGAGCTGTTTTTT

j_call: TRBJ1-3
v_call: TRBV19
d_call: TRBD1
clone_size: .
cdr3_aa: CASSILTGSSGNTIYF
cdr3_nt: TGTGCCAGTAGTATTCTGACAGGGAGCTCTGGAAACACCATATATTTT

j_call: TRBJ1-6
v_call: TRBV10-2
d_call: TRBD1
clone_size: .
cdr3_aa: CASRQGNNSPLHF
cdr3_nt: TGCGCCAGCAGACAGGGGAATAATTCACCCCTCCACTTT

j_call: TRBJ1-3
v_call: TRBV5-5
d_call: .
clone_size: .
cdr3_aa: CASSLRAYSGNTIYF
cdr3_nt: TGTGCCAGCAGTCTAAGAGCGTACTCTGGAAACACCATATATTTT

j_call: TRBJ2-1
v_call: TRBV5-1
d_call: .
clone_size: .
cdr3_aa: CASSLGTVNEQFF
cdr3_nt: TGCGCCAGCAGCTTGGGGACAGTCAATGAGCAGTTCTTC

j_call: TRBJ2-1
v_call: TRBV12-3/TRBV12-4
d_call: .
clone_size: .
cdr3_aa: CASSFFGEQFF
cdr3_nt: TGTGCCAGCAGTTTTTTCGGTGAGCAGTTCTTC

j_call: TRBJ2-1
v_call: TRBV3-1/TRBV3-2
d_call: .
clone_size: .
cdr3_aa: CASSWGLEYFEQFF
cdr3_nt: TGTGCCAGCAGCTGGGGCCTAGAGTACTTTGAGCAGTTCTTC

j_call: TRBJ1-4
v_call: TRBV11-2
d_call: .
clone_size: .
cdr3_aa: CASSSPREWKLFF
cdr3_nt: TGTGCCAGCAGCTCCCCTCGGGAATGGAAACTGTTTTTT

j_call: TRBJ1-5
v_call: TRBV28
d_call: .
clone_size: once
cdr3_aa: CASRGARRPNQPQHF
cdr3_nt: TGTGCCAGCAGGGGGGCTAGGAGACCAAATCAGCCCCAGCATTTT

j_call: TRBJ1-2
v_call: TRBV30
d_call: TRBD1
clone_size: once
cdr3_aa: CAWSPPRGTGAGYTF
cdr3_nt: TGTGCCTGGAGTCCCCCCCGCGGGACAGGGGCCGGCTACACCTTC

j_call: TRBJ2-2
v_call: TRBV11-2
d_call: .
clone_size: .
cdr3_aa: CASSFSTFNTGELFF
cdr3_nt: TGTGCCAGCAGCTTTTCGACTTTCAACACCGGGGAGCTGTTTTTT

j_call: TRBJ1-2
v_call: TRBV5-4
d_call: TRBD1
clone_size: once
cdr3_aa: CASSSPGQGTRSYTF
cdr3_nt: TGTGCCAGCAGCTCACCGGGACAGGGGACCCGTAGCTACACCTTC

j_call: TRBJ1-2
v_call: TRBV7-8
d_call: TRBD1
clone_size: .
cdr3_aa: CASSLIYSDRGGYTF
cdr3_nt: TGTGCCAGCAGCTTAATATATTCGGACAGGGGAGGCTACACCTTC

j_call: TRBJ2-1
v_call: TRBV6-2/TRBV6-3
d_call: .
clone_size: .
cdr3_aa: CASSYGLAEQFF
cdr3_nt: TGTGCCAGCAGTTACGGCCTAGCGGAGCAGTTCTTC

j_call: TRBJ1-1
v_call: TRBV3-1/TRBV3-2
d_call: TRBD1
clone_size: .
cdr3_aa: CASRGTGNTEAFF
cdr3_nt: TGTGCCAGCCGCGGGACAGGGAACACTGAAGCTTTCTTT

j_call: TRBJ2-5
v_call: TRBV4-2
d_call: TRBD2
clone_size: .
cdr3_aa: CASSQLQGRAGAEAQYF
cdr3_nt: TGTGCCAGCAGCCAACTCCAAGGCCGAGCGGGGGCTGAGGCCCAGTACTTC

j_call: TRBJ1-1
v_call: TRBV30
d_call: .
clone_size: .
cdr3_aa: CAYQVGTEAFF
cdr3_nt: TGTGCCTACCAGGTGGGTACTGAAGCTTTCTTT

j_call: TRBJ1-2
v_call: TRBV18
d_call: .
clone_size: .
cdr3_aa: CASSLELQGLGYTF
cdr3_nt: TGTGCCAGCTCACTCGAACTGCAGGGATTAGGCTACACCTTC